Here is one TCR beta chain with its context. Which antigen it targets is not known. Base qualities are missing; no much larger clone stands one base away. From a lookup of the germline V gene (reference sequence), CDR1 and CDR2 are LGHDT and YNNKEL. The CDR3 sequence holds 18 residues, the cysteine and phenylalanine included. Only the CDR3 portion is preserved as DNA: 54 bases, with reading frame beginning at the first base. V is trimmed back by 0 bases and J by 5 bases, and the junction contains 11 bases that no gene match accounts for. The CDR3 regions of human TCRbeta chains were analyzed by immunosequencing. The authors' analysis ran thus. TCRs in the repertoires were matched against a reference library of SARS-CoV-2-specific TCRs that had been generated with the MIRA antigen-specificity platform. Breadth meant the fraction of unique TCRs that were SARS-CoV-2-associated, whereas depth meant the fraction of total T cells that were SARS-CoV-2-associated. Using the MIRA data, each spike-specific TCR was mapped to the spike region that the TCR reacts to and placed in a CD4 or CD8 class. Log10-transformed breadth and depth values were compared by one-way ANOVA with Sidak's multiple comparisons tests. TCRdb provides this immuneACCESS table in a form limited to in-frame rearrangements. Some clones are lacking; in checked studies, under half of them reflect an unresolved V gene, and why the rest are absent is not known. V and J calls and clone size are given by that table; D and trimming were obtained from the DNA. The sample profile shows over 130,000 clones; around 88% of them were found once. 3% to 4.5% of the sample is held by the ten biggest clonotypes.

This specimen comes from a study of T cell responses to AZD1222 COVID-19 vaccine (dated by TCRdb to about 2021). About the full investigation: AZD1222 recipients given second doses at about 4 weeks or at about 12 weeks were pooled, since spike-specific TCR depth and breadth were not found to differ between the two schedules. A total of more than 230 trial participants underwent TCR sequencing, of whom 200 to 220 received two doses of AZD1222 and about 25 received two doses of the MenACWY control vaccine. Trial participants were enrolled by age into 18-55, 56-69 and 70-plus year subgroups, with roughly 160, 29 and 62 TCR-sequenced participants respectively.

The sample's time point label is to be understood as: baseline before first vaccination. Vaccinee samples were obtained from the UK trials COV001 and COV002, which included a single-blind randomized controlled phase 2/3 trial of AZD1222 (ChAdOx1 nCoV-19) in healthy adults. For TCRbeta chain sequencing, PBMC samples were collected from trial participants at day 0 and at day 28 after the second dose. Study-level results and caveats: CD4 TCRs associated with the vaccine covered the entire spike protein, and the dominant responses were in regions 160-218 and 743-854. Only five or six AZD1222 recipients were SARS-CoV-2 seropositive at baseline, limiting conclusions about previously exposed vaccinees. Reportedly, almost half of the unique spike-specific TCRs recognized epitopes lying outside the regions that are mutated in the B.1.351 and B.1.1.7 variants. No day 14 peak-response samples were available, so repertoires were characterized only after the peak T cell response. Most participants were white British and females outnumbered males, and the authors suggested that clonal diversity may have been underestimated. Spike-specific TCR breadth and depth rose significantly after two AZD1222 doses compared with day 0 and with MenACWY recipients. In the small 56-69-year group, the increase in depth fell short of significance, most likely because of low power.

The receptor was derived from an adult in good health. Sequences were derived from peripheral blood, sampled on day 0 of AZD1222 vaccination. The receptor chain draws on TRBV3-1 (or the pseudogene TRBV3-2) and TRBJ2-5, and 11 junctional nucleotides match TRBD2. The CDR3: CASSQDALAGGLGETQYF. The base sequence is TGTGCCAGCAGCCAAGATGCGCTAGCGGGAGGACTGGGGGAGACCCAGTACTTC.